The clone carrying this TCR beta chain was seen more than once but under ten times. Within the sample, other DNA sequences also encode this same CDR3. The record originates from a study of blood T cell repertoires in COVID-19. Using immunoSEQ multiplex PCR, the repertoire was profiled, and TCRdb retains in-frame clones only, with some absent. The sample contains 150,000 to 200,000 clones, 85% to 90% of which appear only once. The CDR3 has 13 residues. V was shortened by 3 bases and J by 5 bases, with 10 bases between the two germline ends. The V gene's germline CDR1 is LNHDA and CDR2 SQIVND (reference sequence).

This chain links TRBV19 with TRBJ1-1; weak D call: TRBD1 (5 bases). This TCR came from a man aged 40-50 years with active or convalescent COVID-19. The sequenced sample was peripheral blood. The CDR3 is CASSIGRGTEAFF. The DNA for the CDR3 is TGTGCCAGTAGTATCGGGCGGGGGACTGAAGCTTTCTTT.